This record covers a single TCR beta chain. Its antigen is unknown. TCRdb re-analysed the 5' RACE reads in MiXCR, keeping a single row per CDR3 protein. The sample has 690,000 or so distinct CDR3 sequences; 8% to 9% are singletons. These data belong to a study of identical twins. Study-wide results and limits: Within monozygotic twins, out-of-frame TCR alpha sharing was underestimated by the models.

V was trimmed by 1 base and J by 4 bases, leaving 12 bases between them. The CDR3 loop spans 14 amino acids. The germline V gene has CDR1 DFQATT and CDR2 SNEGSKA (reference sequence). These data were likewise used in another study, on yellow fever vaccine responses in identical twins.

The chain joins TRBV20-1 to TRBJ2-3; weak D call: TRBD2 (5 bases). The sequenced material came from PBMCs. The TCR was taken from a woman under 30 in good health. CDR3 nucleotide sequence: TGCAGTGCTAGAGGGAAGAGCGGCGCAGATACGCAGTATTTT. Its protein product is CSARGKSGADTQYF.